These T cell receptor beta chains were read from a single sample in a study of blood T cells in healthy people across ages. MiXCR, run by TCRdb on the 5' RACE reads, gives a single entry per CDR3 protein. This sample has around 670,000 distinct CDR3 sequences, with approximately 30% found just once. Sequencing was carried out using blood. Source of these receptors: an elderly woman in good health. CDR3s include the opening cysteine and the closing phenylalanine or tryptophan. The order of the fields is J gene, D gene, clone size, CDR3 length, V gene, CDR3 protein, CDR3 DNA. A D gene is named only where the DNA matches it firmly. Clone size, where shown, is once, few, many, or a class for clones that have expanded.

TRBJ1-6,TRBD1,many,15,TRBV30,CAWNPTTGINSPLHF,TGTGCCTGGAACCCCACGACAGGGATCAATTCACCCCTCCACTTT
TRBJ1-5,-,-,13,TRBV7-8,CACSLTRDQPQHF,TGTGCCTGCAGCTTAACAAGGGACCAGCCCCAGCATTTT
TRBJ2-3,-,many,15,TRBV5-1,CASSTGNQRTDTQYF,TGCGCCAGCTCTACCGGGAACCAGAGAACAGATACGCAGTATTTT
TRBJ2-3,TRBD2,-,15,TRBV20-1,CSASGLAGVGDTQYF,TGCAGTGCTAGCGGACTAGCGGGGGTGGGAGATACGCAGTATTTT
TRBJ2-1,TRBD1,-,13,TRBV20-1,CSASRTGGNEQFF,TGCAGTGCTTCCCGGACAGGGGGGAATGAGCAGTTCTTC
TRBJ1-5,TRBD1,many,15,TRBV5-5,CASSWGTDSNQPQHF,TGTGCCAGCAGCTGGGGGACAGATAGCAATCAGCCCCAGCATTTT
TRBJ1-1,-,few,14,TRBV6-1,CASSQRRGGTEAFF,TGTGCCAGCAGCCAACGGAGGGGTGGCACTGAAGCTTTCTTT
TRBJ2-7,TRBD1,-,15,TRBV29-1,CSVASRDRHSYEQYF,TGCAGCGTCGCTTCCCGGGACAGGCACTCCTACGAGCAGTACTTC
TRBJ2-1,-,-,14,TRBV7-8,CASSLGPGNNEQFF,TGTGCCAGCAGCTTAGGCCCCGGGAACAATGAGCAGTTCTTC
TRBJ1-2,TRBD1,many,13,TRBV12-3/TRBV12-4,CASSYDPGQGDTF,TGTGCCAGCAGTTACGATCCGGGACAGGGTGACACCTTC
TRBJ1-5,-,many,13,TRBV30,CAWAQGIYQPQHF,TGTGCCTGGGCCCAGGGGATCTATCAGCCCCAGCATTTT
TRBJ2-2,-,-,15,TRBV14,CASSLRRGATGELFF,TGTGCCAGCAGCCTAAGACGGGGTGCCACCGGGGAGCTGTTTTTT
TRBJ1-2,-,many,15,TRBV9,CASSVGGTLNYGYTF,TGTGCCAGCAGCGTAGGTGGGACTTTAAACTATGGCTACACCTTC
TRBJ2-7,TRBD1,-,14,TRBV20-1,CSATDRGYNYEQYF,TGCAGTGCTACCGACAGGGGGTACAACTACGAGCAGTACTTC
TRBJ2-7,TRBD2,-,15,TRBV28,CASSSPGGGANEQYF,TGTGCCAGCAGTTCCCCGGGGGGGGGCGCCAATGAGCAGTACTTC
TRBJ2-1,-,many,15,TRBV5-1,CASSKRGGLQDEQFF,TGCGCCAGCAGCAAAAGGGGGGGGCTTCAGGATGAGCAGTTCTTC
TRBJ2-7,TRBD1,-,16,TRBV9,CASSVLRQGMAYERYF,TGTGCCAGCAGCGTATTGAGACAGGGCATGGCCTACGAGCGGTACTTC
TRBJ1-2,TRBD1,-,14,TRBV6-1,CASSRDRGGDGYTF,TGTGCCAGCAGTCGGGACAGGGGCGGGGATGGCTACACCTTC
TRBJ2-7,TRBD1,-,15,TRBV10-3,CAISSDRGLYNEQYF,TGTGCCATCAGTTCGGACAGGGGGCTTTACAATGAGCAGTACTTC
TRBJ1-5,TRBD1,many,14,TRBV7-2,CASSGTGGRQPQHF,TGTGCCAGCAGCGGGACAGGGGGTAGGCAGCCCCAGCATTTT
TRBJ2-1,-,-,11,TRBV20-1,CSASPGQSQFF,TGCAGTGCTTCGCCGGGGCAGTCCCAGTTCTTC
TRBJ1-5,-,-,17,TRBV28,CASSSWADRRSNQPQHF,TGTGCCAGCAGTTCGTGGGCAGACAGACGTAGCAATCAGCCCCAGCATTTT
TRBJ1-2,-,many,14,TRBV10-3,CAISRTGQTHGYTF,TGTGCCATCAGCAGAACGGGACAAACACATGGCTACACCTTC
TRBJ2-2,-,-,15,TRBV5-6,CASLGRASNTGELFF,TGTGCCAGCCTTGGTCGGGCGTCAAACACCGGGGAGCTGTTTTTT
TRBJ2-1,-,many,15,TRBV9,CASSPLAKSYNEQFF,TGTGCCAGCAGCCCTCTAGCGAAATCCTACAATGAGCAGTTCTTC
TRBJ2-6,TRBD1,few,17,TRBV6-1,CASSIISDREGANVLTF,TGTGCCAGCAGTATCATCTCGGACAGGGAAGGGGCCAACGTCCTGACTTTC
TRBJ1-3,-,-,15,TRBV2,CASSHSRGSGNTIYF,TGTGCCAGCAGCCACTCAAGGGGCTCTGGAAACACCATATATTTT
TRBJ2-1,-,-,12,TRBV7-9,CTSSLDHNEQFF,TGTACCAGCAGCTTAGACCACAATGAGCAGTTCTTC